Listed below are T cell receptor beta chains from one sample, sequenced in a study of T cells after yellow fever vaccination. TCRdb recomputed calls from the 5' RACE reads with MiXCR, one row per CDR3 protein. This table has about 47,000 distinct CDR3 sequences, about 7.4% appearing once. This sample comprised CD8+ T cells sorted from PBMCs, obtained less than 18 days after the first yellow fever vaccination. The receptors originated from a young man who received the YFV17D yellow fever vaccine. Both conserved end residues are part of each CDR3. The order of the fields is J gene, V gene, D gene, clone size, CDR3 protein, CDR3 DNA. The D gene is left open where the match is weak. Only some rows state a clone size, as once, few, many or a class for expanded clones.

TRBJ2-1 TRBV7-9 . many CASSLADSSSGNEQFF TGTGCCAGCAGCTTAGCGGACTCCAGCAGTGGCAATGAGCAGTTCTTC
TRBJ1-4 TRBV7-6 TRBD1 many CASSPTGTGEDEKLFF TGTGCCAGCAGCCCTACCGGGACAGGGGAGGATGAAAAACTGTTTTTT
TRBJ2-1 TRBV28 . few CASRTAIDEQFF TGTGCCAGCAGGACAGCGATCGATGAGCAGTTCTTC
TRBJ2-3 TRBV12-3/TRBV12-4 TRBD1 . CASSFKETGWGTDTQYF TGTGCCAGCAGTTTCAAGGAGACAGGGTGGGGTACAGATACGCAGTATTTT
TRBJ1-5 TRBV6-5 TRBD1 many CASSYGQGHQPQHF TGTGCCAGCAGTTATGGACAGGGTCATCAGCCCCAGCATTTT
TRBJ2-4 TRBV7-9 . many CASSPPGAKNIQYF TGTGCCAGCAGCCCACCCGGCGCCAAAAACATTCAGTACTTC
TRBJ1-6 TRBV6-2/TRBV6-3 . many CASSSDSPLHF TGTGCCAGCAGTAGCGATTCACCCCTCCACTTT
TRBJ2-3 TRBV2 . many CASSESGTGADTQYF TGTGCCAGCAGTGAATCTGGGACGGGGGCAGATACGCAGTATTTT
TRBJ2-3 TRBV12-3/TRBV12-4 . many CASSFTGDTQYF TGTGCCAGCAGTTTCACAGGGGATACGCAGTATTTT
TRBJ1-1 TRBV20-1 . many CSASGWSAGFEAFF TGCAGTGCTAGCGGTTGGTCGGCAGGCTTTGAAGCTTTCTTT
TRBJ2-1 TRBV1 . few CTSSPTWGYLAERSPGQFF TGCACCAGCAGCCCAACTTGGGGGTACCTAGCGGAGCGGTCTCCGGGGCAGTTCTTC
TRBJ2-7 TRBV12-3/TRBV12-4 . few CASSPRGNPYEQYF TGTGCCAGCAGTCCGAGGGGCAATCCCTACGAGCAGTACTTC
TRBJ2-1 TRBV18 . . CASSPPGDEQFF TGTGCCAGCTCACCACCAGGCGATGAGCAGTTCTTC
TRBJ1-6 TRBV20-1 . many CSARDTGTGSPLHF TGCAGTGCTAGAGATACCGGGACTGGATCACCCCTCCACTTT
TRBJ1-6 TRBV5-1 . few CASSLWDWTANSPLHF TGCGCCAGCAGCTTGTGGGACTGGACAGCCAATTCACCCCTCCACTTT
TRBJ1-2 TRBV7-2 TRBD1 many CASSFAGQGNGYTF TGTGCCAGCAGCTTTGCGGGACAGGGCAATGGCTACACCTTC
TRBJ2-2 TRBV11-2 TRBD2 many CASSPTSGGSGGELFF TGTGCCAGCAGCCCGACAAGCGGGGGGTCCGGCGGGGAGCTGTTTTTT
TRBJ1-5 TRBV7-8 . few CASSHLRDIHQPQHF TGTGCCAGCAGCCATCTCCGGGACATCCATCAGCCCCAGCATTTT
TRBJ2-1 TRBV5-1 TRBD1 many CASSFSGGAFFNEQFF TGCGCCAGCAGCTTCTCAGGGGGCGCTTTTTTCAATGAGCAGTTCTTC
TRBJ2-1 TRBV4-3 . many CASSLGPNNEQFF TGCGCCAGCAGCCTGGGACCAAACAATGAGCAGTTCTTC
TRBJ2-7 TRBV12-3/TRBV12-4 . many CASSLRSSYEQYF TGTGCCAGCAGCCTCCGGAGCTCCTACGAGCAGTACTTC
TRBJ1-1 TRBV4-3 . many CASSHTRLGSEAFF TGCGCCAGCAGCCACACCCGGTTGGGATCTGAAGCTTTCTTT
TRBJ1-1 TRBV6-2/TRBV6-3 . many CASSYSWGQNAEAFF TGTGCCAGCAGTTACTCCTGGGGTCAGAACGCTGAAGCTTTCTTT
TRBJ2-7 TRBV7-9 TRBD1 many CASSLPGQRSAEQYF TGTGCCAGCAGCCTGCCGGGACAGAGGTCGGCCGAGCAGTACTTC
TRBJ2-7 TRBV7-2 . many CASSWGANYEQYF TGTGCCAGCAGCTGGGGGGCGAACTACGAGCAGTACTTC
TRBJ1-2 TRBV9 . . CASSVGELNYGYTF TGTGCCAGCAGCGTAGGTGAATTGAACTATGGCTACACCTTC
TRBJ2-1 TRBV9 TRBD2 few CASSALAGGHNNEQFF TGTGCCAGCAGCGCCCTAGCGGGGGGTCATAACAATGAGCAGTTCTTC
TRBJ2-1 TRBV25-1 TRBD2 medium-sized CASSELAGEVNEQFF TGTGCCAGCAGTGAATTAGCGGGGGAGGTCAATGAGCAGTTCTTC
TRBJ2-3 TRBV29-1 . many CSVDEAGHTQYF TGCAGCGTTGATGAGGCAGGGCATACGCAGTATTTT
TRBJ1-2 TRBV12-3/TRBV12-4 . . CASRGVGIATHYGYTF TGTGCCAGCAGAGGGGTAGGGATCGCCACCCACTATGGCTACACCTTC
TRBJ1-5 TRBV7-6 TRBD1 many CASSLGTGGGQPQHF TGTGCCAGCAGCTTAGGGACAGGGGGCGGTCAGCCCCAGCATTTT
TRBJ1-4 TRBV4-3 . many CASSQEGNRRNEKLFF TGCGCCAGCAGCCAAGAGGGGAACAGGCGTAATGAAAAACTGTTTTTT
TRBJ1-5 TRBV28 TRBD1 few CASSRTGDRGRNQPQHF TGTGCCAGCAGCCGAACCGGGGACAGGGGGCGAAATCAGCCCCAGCATTTT
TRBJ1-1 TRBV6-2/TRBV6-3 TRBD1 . CASSRQGTTEAFF TGTGCCAGCAGCCGACAGGGGACCACTGAAGCTTTCTTT
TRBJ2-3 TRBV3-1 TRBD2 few CASSEAGVTTDTQYF TGTGCCAGCAGCGAGGCGGGGGTCACCACAGATACGCAGTATTTT
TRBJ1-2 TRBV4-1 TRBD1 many CASSPRDRGELKSNWGYTF TGCGCCAGCAGCCCCCGGGACAGGGGAGAGCTCAAGTCAAATTGGGGCTACACCTTC
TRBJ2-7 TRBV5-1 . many CASSFEEGRDYEQYF TGCGCCAGCAGCTTCGAGGAGGGGCGCGATTACGAGCAGTACTTC
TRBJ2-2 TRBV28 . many CASSLHGDTGELFF TGTGCCAGCAGTTTGCATGGGGACACCGGGGAGCTGTTTTTT
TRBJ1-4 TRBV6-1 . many CASSEFPFGSEEKLFF TGTGCCAGCAGTGAATTCCCTTTTGGGTCGGAGGAAAAACTGTTTTTT
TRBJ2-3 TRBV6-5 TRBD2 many CASSYLSTSGSTDTQYF TGTGCCAGCAGTTACTTGTCGACTAGCGGTAGCACAGATACGCAGTATTTT
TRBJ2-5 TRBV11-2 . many CASTPRGSGETQYF TGTGCCAGCACCCCCCGGGGGTCGGGCGAGACCCAGTACTTC
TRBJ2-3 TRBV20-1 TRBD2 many CSAKSLLAGEADTQYF TGCAGTGCTAAAAGCCTACTAGCGGGGGAAGCAGATACGCAGTATTTT